The 19 T cell receptor beta chains reported below all come from one sample, sequenced in a study of early T cells in non-severe SARS-CoV-2 infection. TCRdb re-derived calls from the 5' RACE reads in MiXCR, one entry per CDR3 protein. The sample carries over 95,000 distinct CDR3 sequences, 16% recorded once. Sample: whole blood. Receptor source: an adult who was a healthcare worker with PCR-confirmed SARS-CoV-2 infection or an uninfected control (not recorded which).

A note on this clonotype: This may be a read error: a much more frequent sequence differs by one nucleotide. Since no conserved phenylalanine or tryptophan closes the CDR3, a read error is the likely cause. This chain's CDR3 is CASTGQGSYGYTI. CDR3 nucleotide sequence: TGTGCCAGTACGGGACAGGGTAGCTATGGCTACACCATC. The rearrangement uses TRBV19 and TRBJ1-2, with 9 bases matching TRBD1. J lost 4 bases, V lost 7 bases, and 4 bases had no gene match. This CDR3 is built from 13 residues. Germline assignment: CDR1 LNHDA and CDR2 SQIVND (reference sequence).

Only a few counts were recorded for this clonotype. The chain uses TRBV7-7 and TRBJ2-5; D may be TRBD2 (5 bases). The CDR3 spans 14 residues. CDR1 is SSHAT, CDR2 FNYEAQ, per germline (reference sequence). Trimming removed 3 bases at V and 0 bases at J, with 8 bases between. The CDR3 coding sequence is TGTGCCAGCAGCTTGGGAGCGGACCAAGAGACCCAGTACTTC. This gives the protein CASSLGADQETQYF.

This clonotype occurred a few times. A read error may produce the germline difference seen at one junction end. The chain has TRBV11-2 and TRBJ1-1; D may be TRBD1 (5 bases). CDR3 size: 12 residues. Germline CDR1 SGHAT, CDR2 FQNNGV. The CDR3 here is CASSLGGTDAFF. The CDR3 DNA reads TGTGCCAGCAGCCTCGGGGGGACTGATGCTTTCTTT.

The chain links TRBV12-3 or TRBV12-4 to TRBJ2-3; D call uncertain. Deletions cut 3 bases from V and 0 bases from J, with 13 bases between. The CDR3 totals 16 residues. The CDR3 spells CASSFLRGPSTDTQYF. DNA of the CDR3: TGTGCCAGCAGTTTTCTGAGAGGTCCTAGCACAGATACGCAGTATTTT.

This clonotype came up many times. The chain has TRBV6-4 and TRBJ1-1; tentative D call: TRBD1 (5 bases). The CDR3 totals 14 residues. V lost 3 bases and J 1 base, leaving 9 bases between the germline ends. Germline V gene lookup returns CDR1 MRHNA and CDR2 SNTAGT. The CDR3 spells CASSDGGGNTEAFF. The CDR3 coding sequence is TGTGCCAGCAGTGATGGGGGTGGGAACACTGAAGCTTTCTTT.

This clonotype has only a few counts. The rearrangement uses TRBV9 and TRBJ2-3, with D possibly TRBD2 on 5 matching bases. The V end lost 3 bases, the J end lost 2 bases, and 16 bases lay between the germline ends. The CDR3 length is 16 residues. Per germline, CDR1 SGDLS and CDR2 YYNGEE. The CDR3 here is CASSAVEGVNTDTQYF. CDR3 in DNA: TGTGCCAGCAGCGCTGTTGAGGGCGTGAACACAGATACGCAGTATTTT.

CDR3 sequence (DNA): TGCGCCAGCAGCCCTACACTAGCCTCCTACAATGAGCAGTTCTTC. This encodes CASSPTLASYNEQFF. The gene calls are TRBV5-1 and TRBJ2-1; weak D call: TRBD2 (6 bases). This CDR3 is 15 amino acids long. V was cut by 4 bases and J by 0 bases, with 11 bases left in between. Germline loops: CDR1 SGHRS, CDR2 YFSETQ. The variable domain in full, with the rest retrieved from reference TRBV5-1 and TRBJ2-1, is KAGVTQTPRYLIKTRGQQVTLSCSPISGHRSVSWYQQTPGQGLQFLFEYFSETQRNKGNFPGRFSGRQFSNSRSEMNVSTLELGDSALYLCASSPTLASYNEQFFGPGTRLTVL.

This clonotype was recorded once. The chain recombines TRBV28 with TRBJ2-7, with a weak D call TRBD1 (5 bases). Germline V lookup: CDR1 MDHEN, CDR2 SYDVKM. V was trimmed by 3 bases and J by 2 bases, leaving 8 bases between them. The CDR3 has 13 amino acids. In DNA, the CDR3 is TGTGCCAGCAGTTTGCCAGGGCCCTACGAGCAGTACTTC. Protein product: CASSLPGPYEQYF.

The V gene is TRBV19, the J gene TRBJ2-2; the D call may be TRBD1 or TRBD2 (5 bases each). The CDR3 is made up of 17 amino acids. Trimming removed 6 bases from V and 2 bases from J, with 19 bases in between. The germline V gene has CDR1 LNHDA and CDR2 SQIVND (reference sequence). The CDR3 coding sequence is TGTGCCAGTAGCGCTAGAGGGGCCCTTACTAACACCGGGGAGCTGTTTTTT. Amino acids: CASSARGALTNTGELFF.

CDR3 in amino acids: CASSLVDGKAFF. In nucleotides, the CDR3 is TGTGCCAGCAGCTTAGTGGACGGGAAAGCTTTCTTT. The chain is built from TRBV5-6 and TRBJ1-1; no clear D. This CDR3 contains 12 residues. Trimming pared 2 bases from V and 9 bases from J, leaving 11 bases between. Germline values: CDR1 SGHDT, CDR2 YYEEEE.

This clonotype was found many times. This chain joins TRBV15 and TRBJ2-1; D might be TRBD2 (7 bases). Deletions cut 6 bases from V and 5 bases from J, with 17 bases between. The CDR3 runs 15 residues. Per germline, CDR1 LNHNV and CDR2 YYDKDF (reference sequence). CDR3 DNA: TGTGCCACCAGGACAGTTGGGGGGGCCAACAATGAGCAGTTCTTC. As protein: CATRTVGGANNEQFF.

The table lists this clonotype with a few counts. The V and J genes are TRBV7-2 and TRBJ2-1, with 9 bases identical to TRBD2. The length of the CDR3 is 17 residues. J lost 5 bases, V lost 2 bases, and 10 bases had no gene match. The germline V gene encodes CDR1 SGHTA and CDR2 FQGNSA. The CDR3 DNA reads as TGTGCCAGCAGCTTATTATGGGGCGGGAGGGCCAACAATGAGCAGTTCTTC. Translated, it gives CASSLLWGGRANNEQFF.

This clonotype showed up just a few times. The chain has TRBV6-5 and TRBJ2-7; tentative D call: TRBD2 (6 bases). The germline V and J ends were trimmed by 4 bases and 1 base, with 20 bases remaining between them. This CDR3 is 17 amino acids long. The germline V gene has CDR1 MNHEY and CDR2 SVGAGI. CDR3 nucleotide sequence: TGTGCCAGCAGTTCGCTCCAGGGAGGCCAACGATCCTACGAGCAGTACTTC. Translation: CASSSLQGGQRSYEQYF.

This clonotype was seen a few times. The chain uses TRBV27 and TRBJ2-7, with D possibly matching TRBD1 (5 bases). The length of the CDR3 is 13 residues. Trimming pared 5 bases from V and 2 bases from J, leaving 10 bases between. From germline, CDR1 is MNHEY and CDR2 SMNVEV (reference sequence). The chain's CDR3 is CASSPLTAYEQYF. The CDR3 DNA is TGTGCCAGCAGTCCCCTGACAGCCTACGAGCAGTACTTC.

The table lists this clonotype with a few counts. The CDR3 reads CGFKKLNTGELFF. CDR3 DNA sequence: TGTGGCTTCAAGAAGCTGAACACCGGGGAGCTGTTTTTT. The chain recombines TRBV11-2 with TRBJ2-2; unclear D gene. The CDR3 runs to 13 residues. CDR1 SGHAT and CDR2 FQNNGV come from the germline V gene.

CDR3 amino acids: CASSKTGRGLIQRGTEAFF. DNA of the CDR3: TGTGCCAGCAGCAAAACGGGAAGGGGGCTTATTCAACGTGGCACTGAAGCTTTCTTT. This chain connects TRBV11-2 to TRBJ1-1, with 7 bases matching TRBD1. V lost 5 bases and J lost 4; bases outside the gene matches: 22. CDR3 length: 19 amino acids. Germline V gene sequence: CDR1 SGHAT, CDR2 FQNNGV.

This clonotype was detected a few times. This chain uses TRBV9 with TRBJ2-7, with a tentative D call TRBD2 (6 bases). The CDR3 covers 14 residues. V lost 2 bases, J lost 7 bases, and 16 bases lay in between. The germline gives CDR1 SGDLS, CDR2 YYNGEE. CDR3 residues: CASSVGSGPVEQYF. CDR3 DNA: TGTGCCAGCAGCGTGGGTAGCGGACCAGTTGAGCAGTACTTC.

This chain joins TRBV7-9 and TRBJ1-1; perhaps TRBD1 as D (6 bases). The length of the CDR3 is 11 residues. Trimming removed 5 bases from V and 9 bases from J, with 10 bases in between. CDR1 and CDR2 from the germline V gene are SEHNR and FQNEAQ (reference sequence). In DNA form, the CDR3 reads TGTGCCAGCAGCACAGGGAGCCAAGCTTTCTTT. Encoded protein: CASSTGSQAFF.

This clonotype was counted only a few times. The gene calls are TRBV12-3 or TRBV12-4 and TRBJ2-5; D gene ambiguous. The CDR3 loop spans 14 amino acids. Trimming removed 6 bases at V and 0 bases at J, with 11 bases between. CDR3 protein: CASSSNVNQETQYF. CDR3 in DNA: TGTGCCAGCAGCTCAAACGTGAACCAAGAGACCCAGTACTTC.